This T cell receptor (beta chain) was recovered during a study of blood T cell repertoires in COVID-19. The CDR3 contains 13 residues. Trimming left V 5 bases short and J 4 bases short, with 9 bases between. CDR1 MNHEY and CDR2 SVGAGI come from the germline V gene. Clones were sequenced by immunoSEQ multiplex PCR, and TCRdb holds only the in-frame ones, with some missing. Of about 94,000 clones in the sample, more than 65% were seen once. The sequence came from a man aged 55-75 years with acute or convalescent COVID-19. Sequencing was done on a sample of peripheral blood. This chain joins TRBV6-5 and TRBJ2-1; D may be TRBD1 (6 bases). CDR3 sequence (DNA): TGTGCCAGCAGTAATGGACAGTACAATGAGCAGTTCTTC. Translated, it gives CASSNGQYNEQFF.